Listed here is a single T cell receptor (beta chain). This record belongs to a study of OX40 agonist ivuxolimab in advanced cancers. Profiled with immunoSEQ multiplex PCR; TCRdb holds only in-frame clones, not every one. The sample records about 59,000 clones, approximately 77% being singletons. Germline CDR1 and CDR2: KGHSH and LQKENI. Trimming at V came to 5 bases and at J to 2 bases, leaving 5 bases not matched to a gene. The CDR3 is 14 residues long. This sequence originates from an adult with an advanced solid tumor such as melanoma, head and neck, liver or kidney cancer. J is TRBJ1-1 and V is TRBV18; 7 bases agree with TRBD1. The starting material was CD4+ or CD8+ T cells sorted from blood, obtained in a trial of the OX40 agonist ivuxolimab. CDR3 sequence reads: CASSVSGGNTEAFF. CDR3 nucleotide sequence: TGTGCCAGCTCAGTTTCAGGGGGAAACACTGAAGCTTTCTTT.